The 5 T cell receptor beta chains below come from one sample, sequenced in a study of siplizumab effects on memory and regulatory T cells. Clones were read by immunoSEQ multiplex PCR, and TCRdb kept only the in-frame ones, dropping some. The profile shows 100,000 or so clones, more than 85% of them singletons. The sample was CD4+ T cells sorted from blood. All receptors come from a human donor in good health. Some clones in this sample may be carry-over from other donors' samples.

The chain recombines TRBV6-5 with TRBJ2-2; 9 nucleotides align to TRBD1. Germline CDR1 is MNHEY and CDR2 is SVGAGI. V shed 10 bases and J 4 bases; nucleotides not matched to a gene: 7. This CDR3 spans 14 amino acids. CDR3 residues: CATRGQGFTGELFF. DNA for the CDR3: TGTGCCACCCGCGGACAGGGGTTCACCGGGGAGCTGTTTTTT.

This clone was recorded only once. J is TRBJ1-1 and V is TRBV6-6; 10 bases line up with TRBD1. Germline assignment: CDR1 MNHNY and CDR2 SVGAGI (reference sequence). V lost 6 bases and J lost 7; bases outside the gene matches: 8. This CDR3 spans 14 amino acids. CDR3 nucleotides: TGTGCCAGCAGACCGGGACAGGGGCGTCGTGAAGCTTTCTTT. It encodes CASRPGQGRREAFF.

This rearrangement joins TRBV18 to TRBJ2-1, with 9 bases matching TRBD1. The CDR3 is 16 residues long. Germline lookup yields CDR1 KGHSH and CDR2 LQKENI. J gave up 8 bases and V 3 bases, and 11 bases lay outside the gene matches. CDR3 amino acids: CASSPDRGRSGDEQFF. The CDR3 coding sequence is TGTGCCAGCTCACCGGACAGGGGTCGTTCCGGCGATGAGCAGTTCTTC.

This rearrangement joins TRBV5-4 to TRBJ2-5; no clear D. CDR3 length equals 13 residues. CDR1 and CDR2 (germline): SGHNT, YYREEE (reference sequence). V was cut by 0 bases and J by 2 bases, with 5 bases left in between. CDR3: CASSLALQETQYF. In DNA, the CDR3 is TGTGCCAGCAGCTTGGCCTTACAAGAGACCCAGTACTTC.

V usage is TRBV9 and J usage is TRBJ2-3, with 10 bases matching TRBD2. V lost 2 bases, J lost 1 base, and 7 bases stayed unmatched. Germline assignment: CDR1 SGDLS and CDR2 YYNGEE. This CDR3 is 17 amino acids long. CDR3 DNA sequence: TGTGCCAGCAGCGTCCAAACACTAGCGGGACGCACAGATACGCAGTATTTT. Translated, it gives CASSVQTLAGRTDTQYF.